A single TCR beta chain is shown here with its context. Its specificity is not known. This CDR3 has 15 amino acids. Germline V lookup: CDR1 SGHRS, CDR2 YFSETQ. With 1 base removed from V and 8 bases from J, the gap between germline ends came to 15 bases. The data were obtained in a study of response to subunit inactivated influenza vaccine. MiXCR, run by TCRdb on the RT-PCR reads, gives a single entry per CDR3 protein. The profile covers hundreds of thousands of distinct CDR3 sequences, with 12% to 15% appearing a single time and 7.5% to 8% taken by the ten largest. Study-wide findings and caveats: Every seasonal influenza vaccination brings in few new T cells, the authors suggested.

The input for sequencing was PBMCs from blood, taken approximately 15 days before vaccination. This receptor was identified in a man aged 50 to 60 who received an inactivated influenza vaccine. The chain couples TRBV5-1 to TRBJ1-4, with D possibly TRBD1 on 5 matching bases. The CDR3 loop is CASSLTGLTKEKLFF. DNA of the CDR3: TGCGCCAGCAGCTTGACGGGACTCACCAAAGAAAAACTGTTTTTT. The full variable domain, its missing parts supplied by reference TRBV5-1 and TRBJ1-4, is KAGVTQTPRYLIKTRGQQVTLSCSPISGHRSVSWYQQTPGQGLQFLFEYFSETQRNKGNFPGRFSGRQFSNSRSEMNVSTLELGDSALYLCASSLTGLTKEKLFFGSGTQLSVL.